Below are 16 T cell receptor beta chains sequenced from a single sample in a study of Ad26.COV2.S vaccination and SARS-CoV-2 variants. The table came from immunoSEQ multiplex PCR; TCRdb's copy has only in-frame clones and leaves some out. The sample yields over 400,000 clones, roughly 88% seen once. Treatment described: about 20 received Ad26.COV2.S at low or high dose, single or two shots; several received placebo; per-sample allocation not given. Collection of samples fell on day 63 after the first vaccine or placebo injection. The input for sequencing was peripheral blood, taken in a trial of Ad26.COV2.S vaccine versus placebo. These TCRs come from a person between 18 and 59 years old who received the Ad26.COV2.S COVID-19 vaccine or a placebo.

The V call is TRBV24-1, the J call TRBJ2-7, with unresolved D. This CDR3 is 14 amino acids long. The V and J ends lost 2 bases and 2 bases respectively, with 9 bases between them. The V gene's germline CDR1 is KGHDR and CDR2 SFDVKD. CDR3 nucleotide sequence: TGTGCCACCAGTGATTCCGGGTTTGCCTACGAGCAGTACTTC. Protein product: CATSDSGFAYEQYF.

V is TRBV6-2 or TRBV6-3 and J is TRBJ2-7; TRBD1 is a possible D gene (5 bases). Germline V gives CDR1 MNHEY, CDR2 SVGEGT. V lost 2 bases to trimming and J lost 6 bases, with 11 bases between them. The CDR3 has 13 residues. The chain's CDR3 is CASSYQGVGEQYF. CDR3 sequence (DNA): TGTGCCAGCAGTTACCAAGGGGTAGGCGAGCAGTACTTC.

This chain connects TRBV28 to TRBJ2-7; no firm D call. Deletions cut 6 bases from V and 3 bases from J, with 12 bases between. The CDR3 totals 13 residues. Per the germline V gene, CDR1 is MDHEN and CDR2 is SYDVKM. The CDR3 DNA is TGTGCCAGCAGCTCTGGCAGGTACTACGAGCAGTACTTC. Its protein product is CASSSGRYYEQYF.

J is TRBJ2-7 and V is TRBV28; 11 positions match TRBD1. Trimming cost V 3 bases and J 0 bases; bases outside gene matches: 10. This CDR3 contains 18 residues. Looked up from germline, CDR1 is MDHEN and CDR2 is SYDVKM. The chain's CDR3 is CASSFKWGQGVDSYEQYF. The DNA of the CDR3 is TGTGCCAGCAGTTTTAAGTGGGGACAGGGGGTCGACTCCTACGAGCAGTACTTC.

The CDR3 reads CASTPTGTRNYGYTF. Here the CDR3 DNA reads TGTGCCAGTACCCCGACAGGGACCCGTAACTATGGCTACACCTTC. The V call is TRBV19, the J call TRBJ1-2, with TRBD1 matching over 7 bases. CDR3 length: 15 residues. CDR1 is LNHDA and CDR2 is SQIVND in the germline V gene (reference sequence). V lost 7 bases to trimming and J lost 1 base; unmatched junction nucleotides: 9.

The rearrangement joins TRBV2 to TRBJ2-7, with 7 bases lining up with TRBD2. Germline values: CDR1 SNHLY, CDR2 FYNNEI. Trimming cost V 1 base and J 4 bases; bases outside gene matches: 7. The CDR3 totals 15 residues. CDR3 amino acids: CASSEEVSGYYEQYF. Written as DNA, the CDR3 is TGTGCCAGCAGTGAAGAGGTTAGCGGGTATTACGAGCAGTACTTC.

The CDR3 DNA reads TGTGCCAGCTCACCACATAGCAATCAGCCCCAGCATTTT. Protein: CASSPHSNQPQHF. The chain uses TRBV18 and TRBJ1-5, with no clear D. CDR3 size: 13 residues. V was cut by 1 base and J by 0 bases, with 1 base left in between. Germline V gives CDR1 KGHSH, CDR2 LQKENI. Based on the CDR3 plus reference TRBV18 and TRBJ1-5, the full variable domain is NAGVMQNPRHLVRRRGQEARLRCSPMKGHSHVYWYRQLPEEGLKFMVYLQKENIIDESGMPKERFSAEFPKEGPSILRIQQVVRGDSAAYFCASSPHSNQPQHFGDGTRLSIL.

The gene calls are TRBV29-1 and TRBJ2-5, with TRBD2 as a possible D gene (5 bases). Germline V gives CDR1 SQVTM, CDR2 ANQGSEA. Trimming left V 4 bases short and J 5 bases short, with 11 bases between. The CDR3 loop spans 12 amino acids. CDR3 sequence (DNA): TGCAGCGTTGTGAGTGGGGAGGAGACCCAGTACTTC. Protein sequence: CSVVSGEETQYF.

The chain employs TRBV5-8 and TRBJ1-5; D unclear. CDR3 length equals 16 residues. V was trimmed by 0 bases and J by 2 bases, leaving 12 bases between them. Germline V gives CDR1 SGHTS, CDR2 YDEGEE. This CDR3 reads CASSLGRGRGNQPQHF. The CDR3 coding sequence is TGTGCCAGCAGCTTGGGGCGGGGTCGGGGCAATCAGCCCCAGCATTTT. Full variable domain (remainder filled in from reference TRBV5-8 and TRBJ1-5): EAGVTQSPTHLIKTRGQQATLRCSPISGHTSVYWYQQALGLGLQFLLWYDEGEERNRGNFPPRFSGRQFPNYSSELNVNALELEDSALYLCASSLGRGRGNQPQHFGDGTRLSIL.

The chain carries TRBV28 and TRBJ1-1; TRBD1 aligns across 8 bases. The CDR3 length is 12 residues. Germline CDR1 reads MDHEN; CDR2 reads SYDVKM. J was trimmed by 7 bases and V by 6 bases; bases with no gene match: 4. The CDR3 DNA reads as TGTGCCAGCAGACCGGGACAGGTTGAAGCTTTCTTT. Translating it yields CASRPGQVEAFF.

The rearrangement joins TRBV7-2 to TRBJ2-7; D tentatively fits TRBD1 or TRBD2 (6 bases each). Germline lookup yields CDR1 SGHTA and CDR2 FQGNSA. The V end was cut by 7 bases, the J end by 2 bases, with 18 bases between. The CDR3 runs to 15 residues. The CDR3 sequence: CASTRGGTYPYEQYF. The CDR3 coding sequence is TGTGCCAGCACCCGTGGCGGGACATACCCCTACGAGCAGTACTTC.

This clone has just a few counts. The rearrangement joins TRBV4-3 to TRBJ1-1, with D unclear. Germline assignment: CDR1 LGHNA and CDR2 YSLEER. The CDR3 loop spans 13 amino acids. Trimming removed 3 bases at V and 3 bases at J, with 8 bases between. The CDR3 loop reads CASSHSRHTEAFF. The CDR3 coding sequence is TGCGCCAGCAGCCACTCGAGACACACTGAAGCTTTCTTT.

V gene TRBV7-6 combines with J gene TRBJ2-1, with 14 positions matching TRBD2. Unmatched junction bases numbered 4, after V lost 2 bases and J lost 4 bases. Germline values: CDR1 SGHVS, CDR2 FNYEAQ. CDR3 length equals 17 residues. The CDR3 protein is CASSLWTSGRPYNEQFF. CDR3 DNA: TGTGCCAGCAGCTTATGGACTAGCGGGAGGCCTTACAATGAGCAGTTCTTC.

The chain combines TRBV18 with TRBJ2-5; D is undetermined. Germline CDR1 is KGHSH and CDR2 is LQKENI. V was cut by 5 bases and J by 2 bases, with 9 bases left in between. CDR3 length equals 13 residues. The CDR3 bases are TGTGCCAGCTCAGGCCTTACTCAAGAGACCCAGTACTTC. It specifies CASSGLTQETQYF.

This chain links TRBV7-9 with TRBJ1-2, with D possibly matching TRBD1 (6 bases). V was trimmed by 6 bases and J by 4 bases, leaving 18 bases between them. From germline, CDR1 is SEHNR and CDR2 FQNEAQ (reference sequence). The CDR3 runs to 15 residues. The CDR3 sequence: CASSPTGRGVYGYTF. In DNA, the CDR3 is TGTGCCAGCAGTCCTACAGGGCGCGGGGTCTATGGCTACACCTTC.

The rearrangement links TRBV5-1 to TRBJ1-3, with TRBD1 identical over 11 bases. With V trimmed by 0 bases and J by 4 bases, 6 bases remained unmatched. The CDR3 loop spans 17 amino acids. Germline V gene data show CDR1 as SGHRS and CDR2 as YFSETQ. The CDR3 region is CASSLGPGQGEGNTIYF. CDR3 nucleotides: TGCGCCAGCAGCTTGGGCCCGGGACAGGGGGAAGGAAACACCATATATTTT.